This TCR beta chain emerged from a study of OX40 agonist ivuxolimab in advanced cancers. The wider study: Prior anti-PD-1, anti-PD-L1 or anti-CTLA-4 therapy did not bar entry, and approximately 40% had some. General study results and limits: Researchers did not establish what antigens the expanded peripheral T cells target. At doses 0.1 to 3.0 mg/kg, CD4+ and CD8+ clones expanded.

Note on this clone: The antigen is undetermined.

The germline V gene has CDR1 MNHNS and CDR2 SASEGT. This CDR3 contains 14 residues. With V trimmed by 8 bases and J by 5 bases, 10 bases remained unmatched. Samples of blood were obtained at baseline, on cycle 4 day 1, and on cycle 7 day 1. Sequencing used immunoSEQ multiplex PCR; TCRdb keeps in-frame clones, though not all of them. This sample has roughly 26,000 clones, with 76% found just once. The V and J genes are TRBV6-1 and TRBJ2-7; 9 bases align to TRBD1. The sequences come from CD4+ or CD8+ T cells sorted from blood, collected in a trial of the OX40 agonist ivuxolimab. The TCR comes from an adult with an advanced solid tumor such as melanoma, head and neck, liver or kidney cancer. This CDR3 reads CASQVGTGLHEQYF. The CDR3 region has the DNA TGTGCCAGCCAAGTCGGGACAGGGCTCCACGAGCAGTACTTC.